This T cell receptor beta chain was retrieved from a study of T cells in women clearing cervical HPV infection. Germline V CDR1 and CDR2: DFQATT, SNEGSKA (reference sequence). J was trimmed by 0 bases and V by 5 bases; bases with no gene match: 9. This CDR3 comprises 15 residues. Concerning this clone itself: The read is 3 residues too short to cover the CDR3 end, so that end is filled in from the germline J gene.

Data came from immunoSEQ multiplex PCR; TCRdb stores just in-frame clones and leaves some out. The table lists tens of thousands of clones. The chain has TRBV20-1 and TRBJ1-1; 7 nucleotides agree with TRBD1. The origin of this receptor is a woman aged 18 to 75 with a cervical HPV16 infection that either progressed to CIN3+ or cleared (not recorded which). The specimen was blood buffy coat. The DNA read from the CDR3 is TGCAGTGCTGCGCAGGGGGACGTCATGAACACTGAA. It is translated as CSAAQGDVMNTE. In full, the CDR3 reads CSAAQGDVMNTEAFF.